These 24 T cell receptor beta chains came from one sample sequenced in a study of T cell responses to AZD1222 COVID-19 vaccine. Repertoires were generated with immunoSEQ multiplex PCR, while TCRdb's copy carries only in-frame clones and drops some. This table holds around 150,000 clones, 85% to 95% found once. Sequences were derived from peripheral blood, sampled 28 days after the second AZD1222 dose. All receptors derive from an adult who received the AZD1222 COVID-19 vaccine.

The gene calls are TRBV7-9 and TRBJ1-1; D is unclear. CDR3 size: 15 residues. Germline values: CDR1 SEHNR, CDR2 FQNEAQ (reference sequence). Trimming removed 1 base at V and 4 bases at J, with 13 bases between. CDR3 sequence: CASSLGYGLPTEAFF. CDR3 in DNA: TGTGCCAGCAGCTTAGGGTACGGCCTCCCCACTGAAGCTTTCTTT.

The V and J genes are TRBV19 and TRBJ2-1, with 7 bases that match TRBD1. V lost 0 bases and J lost 3; bases outside the gene matches: 5. Germline V gene lookup returns CDR1 LNHDA and CDR2 SQIVND (reference sequence). The CDR3 extends over 16 amino acids. Written as DNA, the CDR3 is TGTGCCAGTAGTATAGATCAGAGACAGGGCTACAATGAGCAGTTCTTC. Residues: CASSIDQRQGYNEQFF.

The V and J genes are TRBV5-4 and TRBJ1-2, with D possibly being TRBD1 (5 bases). Trimming removed 2 bases from V and 5 bases from J, with 13 bases in between. Germline V gene lookup returns CDR1 SGHNT and CDR2 YYREEE (reference sequence). The CDR3 is 14 amino acids. The CDR3 sequence is CASSLRGSQYGYTF. Here the CDR3 DNA reads TGTGCCAGCAGCTTAAGGGGATCTCAGTATGGCTACACCTTC.

This clone appeared a single time. The chain joins TRBV3-1 (or the pseudogene TRBV3-2) to TRBJ1-2, with D maybe TRBD1 (5 bases). Per the germline V gene, CDR1 is LGHDT and CDR2 is YNNKEL (reference sequence). The CDR3 is made up of 18 amino acids. Trimming removed 1 base from V and 1 base from J, with 19 bases in between. As DNA, the CDR3 is TGTGCCAGCAGCCAAGGAGCAGGGAGGTTTGGGTTTAACTATGGCTACACCTTC. Its protein is CASSQGAGRFGFNYGYTF.

The chain has TRBV11-3 and TRBJ1-1; TRBD1 matches 8 bases. Germline assignment: CDR1 SGHNT and CDR2 YENEEA. The V and J ends lost 5 bases and 1 base, in that order; junction bases with no gene match: 3. The length of the CDR3 is 14 residues. CDR3 sequence: CASSLQGENTEAFF. The DNA of the CDR3 is TGTGCCAGCAGCCTACAGGGGGAGAACACTGAAGCTTTCTTT.

This clone was found once. The chain carries TRBV3-1 (or the pseudogene TRBV3-2) and TRBJ2-2, with TRBD2 as a possible D gene (6 bases). The CDR3 consists of 18 residues. Looked up from germline, CDR1 is LGHDT and CDR2 is YNNKEL (reference sequence). Trimming cost V 1 base and J 1 base, with 16 bases left between them. The CDR3 region has the DNA TGTGCCAGCAGCCAAGGATGGATAAGCGGGCAGAACACCGGGGAGCTGTTTTTT. It codes for CASSQGWISGQNTGELFF.

This clone occurred once. The chain recombines TRBV2 with TRBJ1-6; D not resolved. The CDR3 is made up of 15 amino acids. Per germline, CDR1 SNHLY and CDR2 FYNNEI. Trimming left V 10 bases short and J 4 bases short, with 17 bases between. CDR3 amino acids: CANTASPIYNSPLHF. The DNA for the CDR3 is TGTGCCAACACAGCAAGCCCCATATATAATTCACCCCTCCACTTT.

J is TRBJ1-2 and V is TRBV5-6, with D unclear. V was trimmed by 3 bases and J by 4 bases, leaving 7 bases between them. CDR3 length: 12 residues. CDR1 is SGHDT, CDR2 YYEEEE, per germline. The CDR3 spells CASSSGLYGYTF. The CDR3 DNA follows: TGTGCCAGCAGCTCGGGCCTCTATGGCTACACCTTC.

The chain couples TRBV18 to TRBJ1-2; no definite D call. The CDR3 spans 13 residues. Trimming took 5 bases from V and 3 from J, leaving 10 bases between them. Germline-derived CDR1 and CDR2 are KGHSH and LQKENI. CDR3 loop: CASSGGPDYGYTF. CDR3 nucleotides: TGTGCCAGCTCAGGCGGTCCGGACTATGGCTACACCTTC.

The genes are TRBV12-3 or TRBV12-4 and TRBJ2-1, with D possibly matching TRBD2 (6 bases). The CDR3 runs to 11 residues. The germline V and J ends were trimmed by 8 bases and 9 bases, with 11 bases remaining between them. The CDR3 sequence is CASGRRGEQFF. CDR3 coding DNA: TGTGCCAGCGGCCGGAGGGGTGAGCAGTTCTTC.

J is TRBJ1-5 and V is TRBV4-3; the D is unclear. The CDR3 spans 18 residues. Germline CDR1 and CDR2: LGHNA and YSLEER. The V end lost 0 bases, the J end lost 10 bases, and 25 bases lay between the germline ends. The CDR3 DNA follows: TGCGCCAGCAGCCAAGATCTGGTAGGGCAGAGTCCCTCTTCTCCCCAGCATTTT. Residues: CASSQDLVGQSPSSPQHF.

The chain recombines TRBV7-8 with TRBJ1-1, with 9 bases aligning to TRBD1. This CDR3 spans 16 amino acids. Germline values: CDR1 SGHVS, CDR2 FQNEAQ. V lost 7 bases to trimming and J lost 0 bases; unmatched junction nucleotides: 9. CDR3 residues: CASTEQGAGVNTEAFF. The CDR3 coding sequence is TGTGCCAGCACCGAACAGGGGGCAGGCGTGAACACTGAAGCTTTCTTT. The full variable domain, in which reference TRBV7-8 and TRBJ1-1 provide the parts outside the CDR3, is GAGVSQSPRYKVAKRGQDVALRCDPISGHVSLFWYQQALGQGPEFLTYFQNEAQLDKSGLPSDRFFAERPEGSVSTLKIQRTQQEDSAVYLCASTEQGAGVNTEAFFGQGTRLTVV.

V is TRBV7-2 and J is TRBJ2-7, with 9 bases aligning to TRBD1. There are 14 residues in the CDR3. V trimming: 5 bases; J trimming: 7 bases; junction bases outside the gene matches: 9. From germline, CDR1 is SGHTA and CDR2 FQGNSA. The CDR3 loop reads CASSPDRTGDEQYF. CDR3 DNA: TGTGCCAGCAGCCCCGATCGGACAGGGGATGAGCAGTACTTC.

The chain joins TRBV19 to TRBJ2-2; D is uncertain. Trimming removed 3 bases from V and 3 bases from J, with 11 bases in between. This CDR3 comprises 15 residues. Germline CDR1 and CDR2: LNHDA and SQIVND (reference sequence). The CDR3 DNA follows: TGTGCCAGTAGTATTTATTCCGTCGACACCGGGGAGCTGTTTTTT. Amino acids: CASSIYSVDTGELFF.

The CDR3 spells CASGPTRVNEQFF. In DNA, the CDR3 is TGTGCCAGCGGCCCGACTAGGGTCAATGAGCAGTTCTTC. The rearrangement uses TRBV6-2 or TRBV6-3 and TRBJ2-1, with D possibly matching TRBD2 (6 bases). Germline assignment: CDR1 MNHEY and CDR2 SVGEGT. This CDR3 is 13 amino acids long. Trimming removed 8 bases from V and 6 bases from J, with 14 bases in between.

The chain joins TRBV30 to TRBJ1-4; tentatively, D is TRBD1 (5 bases). The V end was cut by 0 bases, the J end by 5 bases, with 19 bases between. The length of the CDR3 is 17 residues. Germline V gene lookup returns CDR1 GTSNPN and CDR2 SVGIG (reference sequence). CDR3 sequence: CAWSVPIVLGGNEKLFF. CDR3 coding DNA: TGTGCCTGGAGTGTACCTATCGTCCTGGGGGGAAATGAAAAACTGTTTTTT.

V gene TRBV12-3 or TRBV12-4 combines with J gene TRBJ2-1, with D unclear. This CDR3 has 12 amino acids. Trimming took 1 base from V and 6 from J, leaving 4 bases between them. This chain's CDR3 is CASSLGPNEQFF. CDR3 coding DNA: TGTGCCAGCAGTTTAGGGCCCAATGAGCAGTTCTTC.

The chain uses TRBV11-1 and TRBJ2-5; D is perhaps TRBD2 (6 bases). The CDR3 is 14 residues long. Per germline, CDR1 SGHAT and CDR2 FQDESV (reference sequence). The germline V and J ends were trimmed by 5 bases and 2 bases, with 12 bases remaining between them. The CDR3 bases are TGTGCCAGCAGCCCGCGGGACGGTCAAGAGACCCAGTACTTC. Translating it yields CASSPRDGQETQYF.

This clone was found once. V is TRBV5-5 and J is TRBJ1-5, with no clear D. This CDR3 spans 17 amino acids. V lost 1 base to trimming and J lost 3 bases, with 17 bases between them. Germline values: CDR1 SGHKS, CDR2 YYEKEE (reference sequence). The CDR3 region is CASSLLLLSKANQPQHF. The CDR3 DNA sequence: TGTGCCAGCAGCTTGCTTCTGCTATCCAAAGCCAATCAGCCCCAGCATTTT.

This chain uses TRBV7-8 with TRBJ2-1, with a tentative D call TRBD2 (7 bases). Trimming took 5 bases from V and 3 from J, leaving 17 bases between them. This CDR3 region has 16 residues. The V gene's germline CDR1 is SGHVS and CDR2 FQNEAQ. The CDR3 nucleotides read TGTGCCAGCAGCCCCTGGGGGCGGGGGTTCTACAATGAGCAGTTCTTC. Amino acid sequence: CASSPWGRGFYNEQFF.

The chain employs TRBV28 and TRBJ2-7; the D gene could be TRBD1 or TRBD2 (5 bases each). CDR1 and CDR2 (germline): MDHEN, SYDVKM. CDR3 length equals 13 residues. With 2 bases removed from V and 3 bases from J, the gap between germline ends came to 8 bases. In nucleotides, the CDR3 is TGTGCCAGCAGTTTAGGGACGGGCTACGAGCAGTACTTC. This codes for CASSLGTGYEQYF.

This chain joins TRBV7-9 and TRBJ1-1; D is ambiguous. Germline lookup yields CDR1 SEHNR and CDR2 FQNEAQ (reference sequence). V dropped 1 base and J dropped 0 bases, with 12 bases sitting between them. This CDR3 is 16 amino acids long. The CDR3 spells CASSLGQRGMNTEAFF. DNA of the CDR3: TGTGCCAGCAGCTTAGGACAACGAGGGATGAACACTGAAGCTTTCTTT.

J is TRBJ2-7 and V is TRBV7-2; a possible D gene is TRBD1 (7 bases). Germline V lookup: CDR1 SGHTA, CDR2 FQGNSA. This CDR3 spans 16 amino acids. Trimming took off 2 bases at V and 4 bases at J, with 18 bases between the two ends. CDR3 region: CASSLRGRGPIYEQYF. CDR3 in DNA: TGTGCCAGCAGCTTAAGGGGGCGGGGTCCCATATACGAGCAGTACTTC. Variable domain in full (rest from reference TRBV7-2 and TRBJ2-7): GAGVSQSPSNKVTEKGKDVELRCDPISGHTALYWYRQSLGQGLEFLIYFQGNSAPDKSGLPSDRFSAERTGGSVSTLTIQRTQQEDSAVYLCASSLRGRGPIYEQYFGPGTRLTVT.

This chain connects TRBV9 to TRBJ2-1; D is perhaps TRBD2 (5 bases). Trimming took 0 bases from V and 0 from J, leaving 13 bases between them. Germline V gives CDR1 SGDLS, CDR2 YYNGEE. The CDR3 is 17 residues long. CDR3 coding DNA: TGTGCCAGCAGCGTAGTAGAGGGCTCTAGCTCCTACAATGAGCAGTTCTTC. It translates to CASSVVEGSSSYNEQFF.